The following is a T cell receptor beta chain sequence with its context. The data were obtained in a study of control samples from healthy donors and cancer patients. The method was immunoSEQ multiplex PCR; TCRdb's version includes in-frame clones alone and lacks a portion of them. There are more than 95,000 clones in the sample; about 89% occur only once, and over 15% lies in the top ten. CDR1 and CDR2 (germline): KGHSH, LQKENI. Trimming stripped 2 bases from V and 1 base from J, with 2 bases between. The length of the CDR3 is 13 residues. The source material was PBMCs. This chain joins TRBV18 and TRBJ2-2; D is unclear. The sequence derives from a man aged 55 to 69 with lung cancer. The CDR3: CASSPVNTGELFF. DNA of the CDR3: TGTGCCAGCTCACCAGTGAACACCGGGGAGCTGTTTTTT.